Sequencing of this T cell receptor beta chain was carried out in a study of control samples from healthy donors and cancer patients. Clones were read by immunoSEQ multiplex PCR, and TCRdb kept only the in-frame ones, dropping some. The sample shows more than 95,000 clones, around 87% of them seen only once. Sequenced sample: blood. This TCR was sampled from a man aged 60 to 69 in good health.

CDR3 residues: CASSLVLNTEAFF. The CDR3 DNA is TGTGCCAGCAGTTTAGTCCTGAACACTGAAGCTTTCTTT. V is TRBV28 and J is TRBJ1-1; D is unclear. V dropped 2 bases and J dropped 0 bases, with 4 bases sitting between them. The CDR3 is 13 residues long. Per the germline V gene, CDR1 is MDHEN and CDR2 is SYDVKM.